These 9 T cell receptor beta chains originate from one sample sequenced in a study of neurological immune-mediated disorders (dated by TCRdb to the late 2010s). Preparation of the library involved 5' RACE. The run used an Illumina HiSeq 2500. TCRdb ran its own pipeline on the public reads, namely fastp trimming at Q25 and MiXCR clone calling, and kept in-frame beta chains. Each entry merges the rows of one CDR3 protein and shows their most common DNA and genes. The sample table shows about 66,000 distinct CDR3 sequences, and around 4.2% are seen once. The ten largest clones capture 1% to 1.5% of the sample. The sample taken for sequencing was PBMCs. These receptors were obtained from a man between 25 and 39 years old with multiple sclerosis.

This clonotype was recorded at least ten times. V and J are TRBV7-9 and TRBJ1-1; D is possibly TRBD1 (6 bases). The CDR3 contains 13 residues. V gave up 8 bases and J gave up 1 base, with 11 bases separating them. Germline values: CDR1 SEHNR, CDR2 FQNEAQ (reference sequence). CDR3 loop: CASGGSKNTEAFF. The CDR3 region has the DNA TGTGCCAGCGGGGGCAGCAAGAACACTGAAGCTTTCTTT.

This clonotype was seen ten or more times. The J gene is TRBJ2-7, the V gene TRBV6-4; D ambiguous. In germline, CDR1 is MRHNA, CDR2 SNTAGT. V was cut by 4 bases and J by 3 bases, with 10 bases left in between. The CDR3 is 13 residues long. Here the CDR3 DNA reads TGTGCCAGCAGTGTTCAGTCGGGCTACGAGCAGTACTTC. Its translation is CASSVQSGYEQYF.

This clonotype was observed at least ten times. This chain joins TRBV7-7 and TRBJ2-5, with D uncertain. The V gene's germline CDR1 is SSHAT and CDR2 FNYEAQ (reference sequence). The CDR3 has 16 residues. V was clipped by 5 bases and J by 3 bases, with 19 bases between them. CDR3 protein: CASSLTPGPREETQYF. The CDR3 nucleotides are TGTGCCAGCAGCCTCACGCCAGGACCACGAGAAGAGACCCAGTACTTC.

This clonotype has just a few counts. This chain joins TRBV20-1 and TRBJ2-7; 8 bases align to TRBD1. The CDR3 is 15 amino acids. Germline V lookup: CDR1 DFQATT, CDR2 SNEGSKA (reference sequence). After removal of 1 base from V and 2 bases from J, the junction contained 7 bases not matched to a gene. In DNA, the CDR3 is TGCAGTGCTAGAGTCGGGACAGGCGGTACCTACGAGCAGTACTTC. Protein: CSARVGTGGTYEQYF.

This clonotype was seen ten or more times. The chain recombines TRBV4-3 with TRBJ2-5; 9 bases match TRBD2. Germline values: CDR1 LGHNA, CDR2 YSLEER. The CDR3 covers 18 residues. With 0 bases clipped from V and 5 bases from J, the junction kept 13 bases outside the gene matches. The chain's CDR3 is CASSQDRAGAGGRETQYF. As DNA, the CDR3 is TGCGCCAGCAGCCAAGACAGGGCGGGAGCGGGGGGACGGGAGACCCAGTACTTC.

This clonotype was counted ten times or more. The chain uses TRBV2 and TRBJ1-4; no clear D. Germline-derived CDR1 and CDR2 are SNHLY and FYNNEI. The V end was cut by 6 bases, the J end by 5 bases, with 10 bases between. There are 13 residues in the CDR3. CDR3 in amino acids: CASRTTGNEKLFF. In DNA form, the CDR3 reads TGTGCCAGCAGAACAACTGGAAATGAAAAACTGTTTTTT.

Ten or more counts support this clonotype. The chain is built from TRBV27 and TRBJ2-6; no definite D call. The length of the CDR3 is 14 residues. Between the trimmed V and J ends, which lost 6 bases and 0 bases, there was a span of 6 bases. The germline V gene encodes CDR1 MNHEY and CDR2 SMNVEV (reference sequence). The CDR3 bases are TGTGCCAGCAGGCGGACCTCTGGGGCCAACGTCCTGACTTTC. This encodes CASRRTSGANVLTF.

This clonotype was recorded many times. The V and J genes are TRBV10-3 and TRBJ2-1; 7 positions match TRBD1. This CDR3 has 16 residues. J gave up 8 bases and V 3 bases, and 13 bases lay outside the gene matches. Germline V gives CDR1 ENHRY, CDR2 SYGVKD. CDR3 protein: CAISDSDRVGVYEQFF. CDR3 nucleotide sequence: TGTGCCATCAGTGACTCAGACAGGGTGGGAGTCTATGAGCAGTTCTTC.

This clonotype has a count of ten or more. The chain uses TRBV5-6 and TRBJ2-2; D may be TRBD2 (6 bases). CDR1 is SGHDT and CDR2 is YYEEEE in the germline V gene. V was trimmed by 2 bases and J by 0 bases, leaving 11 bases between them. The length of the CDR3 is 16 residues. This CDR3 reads CASSLMGTANTGELFF. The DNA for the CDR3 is TGTGCCAGCAGCTTAATGGGGACTGCGAACACCGGGGAGCTGTTTTTT.